Listed below are T cell receptor beta chains from one sample, sequenced in a study of vaccination and CD4 T cells after COVID-19. Antigens of these TCRs are unknown. TCRdb reprocessed the PCR reads via MiXCR and lists one record per CDR3 protein. The table records 14,000 to 15,000 distinct CDR3 sequences, 50% to 55% of them present only once. The specimen was CD4+ T cells from blood, cultured in vitro. Receptor source: a human donor who had recovered from COVID-19. Each CDR3 is given with its conserved first and last residue. D genes are given only for firm matches. Part of the rows lack a size; the others show once, few, many or a class for expanded clones.

abundance	d_gene	v_gene	j_gene	CDR3nt	CDR3aa
once	NA	TRBV18	TRBJ1-2	TGTGCCAGCTCACCACAGTACAGGGAGTCTGGCTACACCTTC	CASSPQYRESGYTF
few	NA	TRBV27	TRBJ1-1	TGTGCCAGCAGGCAGGGGAGGTACACTGAAGCTTTCTTT	CASRQGRYTEAFF
NA	TRBD2	TRBV28	TRBJ2-2	TGTGCCAGCAGTTTATTGGGACTAGCGGGAGGAGCCGGGGAGCTGTTTTTT	CASSLLGLAGGAGELFF
NA	NA	TRBV6-4	TRBJ2-2	TGTGCCAGCAGTGACTCGACTAGCGGGGAGCTGTTTTTT	CASSDSTSGELFF
once	TRBD1	TRBV7-2	TRBJ2-7	TGTGCCAGCAGCTTAGAACAGGGGGCTTCCTACGAGCAGTACTTC	CASSLEQGASYEQYF
NA	NA	TRBV4-1	TRBJ2-7	TGCGCCAGCAGCCCAGGGGTCCTTGACCGGCGGTACACCTACGAGCAGTACTTC	CASSPGVLDRRYTYEQYF
few	NA	TRBV28	TRBJ1-5	TGTGCCAGCAGCTCTACCAAAGGGCGGATACAGCCCCAGCATTTT	CASSSTKGRIQPQHF
few	NA	TRBV20-1	TRBJ1-5	TGCAGTGCTCCGGGACAAGCAAGCAATCAGCCCCAGCATTTT	CSAPGQASNQPQHF
NA	TRBD2	TRBV7-3	TRBJ2-1	TGTGCCAGCAGCCGGACTAGTGTGAATGAGCAGTTCTTC	CASSRTSVNEQFF
few	NA	TRBV20-1	TRBJ2-1	TGCAGTGCTATTGGAGTCGCCCTGGGCTCCTACAATGAGCAGTTCTTC	CSAIGVALGSYNEQFF
NA	NA	TRBV11-3	TRBJ2-3	TGTGCCAGCAGCTTATCTTGGGGTAGGGGCACAGATACGCAGTATTTT	CASSLSWGRGTDTQYF
NA	NA	TRBV20-1	TRBJ2-5	TGCAGTTGGGAGGGGGCCGGGGAGACCCAGTACTTC	CSWEGAGETQYF
few	NA	TRBV27	TRBJ2-7	TGTGCCAGCAGTTCCCCGTATAGCGGAGAGTACGAGCAGTACTTC	CASSSPYSGEYEQYF
NA	NA	TRBV30	TRBJ1-6	TGTGCCTCGAGGACTGATAGCTCCTATAATTCACCCCTCCACTTT	CASRTDSSYNSPLHF
NA	NA	TRBV10-3	TRBJ2-5	TGTGCCATCAGTATCCAAGAGACCCAGTACTTC	CAISIQETQYF
NA	NA	TRBV10-2	TRBJ2-2	TGCGCCAGCATAGGACGAACCGGGGAGCTGTTTTTT	CASIGRTGELFF
NA	TRBD2	TRBV6-5	TRBJ2-1	TGTGCCAGCAGTTATTCACTAGCGGGACTGGTAAATGAGCAGTTCTTC	CASSYSLAGLVNEQFF
NA	NA	TRBV20-1	TRBJ1-6	TGCAGTGCTAGTTCGGGACACCATAATTCACCCCTCCACTTT	CSASSGHHNSPLHF